The 5 T cell receptor beta chains below were found in one sample sequenced in a study of blood T cell repertoires in COVID-19. Produced via immunoSEQ multiplex PCR; TCRdb's table is partial and in-frame only. The sample records more than 350,000 clones, 87% being singletons. Source material: peripheral blood. These receptor sequences come from a woman aged 25 to 45 with COVID-19, enrolled during active disease.

V and J are TRBV30 and TRBJ1-6, with TRBD1 matching 9 bases. V lost 2 bases and J lost 7; bases outside the gene matches: 3. This CDR3 spans 14 amino acids. Germline V lookup: CDR1 GTSNPN, CDR2 SVGIG (reference sequence). The CDR3, as DNA: TGTGCCTGGAGTAACGGACAGGGGAATTCACCCCTCCACTTT. Translating gives CAWSNGQGNSPLHF. The entire variable domain, with the rest obtained from reference TRBV30 and TRBJ1-6, is as follows: SQTIHQWPATLVQPVGSPLSLECTVEGTSNPNLYWYRQAAGRGLQLLFYSVGIGQISSEVPQNLSASRPQDRQFILSSKKLLLSDSGFYLCAWSNGQGNSPLHFGNGTRLTVT.

With respect to this clone: Other DNA sequences within the sample encode an identical CDR3. The rearrangement links TRBV5-1 to TRBJ1-4; the D gene is possibly TRBD1 (5 bases). The CDR3 runs 14 residues. Trimming took 0 bases from V and 4 from J, leaving 7 bases between them. Germline V lookup: CDR1 SGHRS, CDR2 YFSETQ. The CDR3 DNA is TGCGCCAGCAGCTTGGGACAGTTTAATGAAAAACTGTTTTTT. It yields the protein CASSLGQFNEKLFF. Full variable domain (remainder filled in from reference TRBV5-1 and TRBJ1-4): KAGVTQTPRYLIKTRGQQVTLSCSPISGHRSVSWYQQTPGQGLQFLFEYFSETQRNKGNFPGRFSGRQFSNSRSEMNVSTLELGDSALYLCASSLGQFNEKLFFGSGTQLSVL.

The chain has TRBV28 and TRBJ1-2; D perhaps matches TRBD1 (6 bases). CDR3 length: 14 amino acids. V was cut by 7 bases and J by 0 bases, with 12 bases left in between. Germline V gives CDR1 MDHEN, CDR2 SYDVKM. The CDR3 is CASTRQATNYGYTF. CDR3 bases: TGTGCCAGCACAAGACAGGCGACTAACTATGGCTACACCTTC.

The chain employs TRBV28 and TRBJ2-3; D ambiguous. Trimming took off 6 bases at V and 1 base at J, with 11 bases between the two ends. Germline values: CDR1 MDHEN, CDR2 SYDVKM. The CDR3 covers 14 residues. The CDR3 DNA is TGTGCCAGCAGCTTTGGGCTTCGCACAGATACGCAGTATTTT. Protein product: CASSFGLRTDTQYF.

The V call is TRBV10-3, the J call TRBJ2-1; 11 positions match TRBD2. V lost 6 bases and J lost 8; bases outside the gene matches: 3. CDR3 length: 13 residues. The germline V gene encodes CDR1 ENHRY and CDR2 SYGVKD. The CDR3: CAIRTSGSDEQFF. The CDR3 DNA reads as TGTGCCATCAGAACTAGCGGGAGCGATGAGCAGTTCTTC.